This entry lists 22 T cell receptor beta chains sequenced from one sample in a study of preoperative IRX-2 immunotherapy in early breast cancer. Clones were sequenced by immunoSEQ multiplex PCR, and TCRdb holds only the in-frame ones, with some missing. The sample lists approximately 100,000 clones, 86% occurring once. The treatment: preoperative locoregional IRX-2 cytokine immunotherapy. This sample comprised tumor tissue, obtained after IRX-2 immunotherapy. The receptors derive from a human donor with breast cancer.

In its sample, this clone was seen once. V is TRBV19 and J is TRBJ2-5; D is uncertain. CDR1 and CDR2 (germline): LNHDA, SQIVND (reference sequence). Trimming stripped 3 bases from V and 4 bases from J, with 3 bases between. The CDR3 is 11 residues long. The CDR3 loop reads CASSIAETQYF. The CDR3 nucleotides read TGTGCCAGTAGTATCGCAGAGACCCAGTACTTC.

The V and J genes are TRBV28 and TRBJ2-2; D not certain. V dropped 5 bases and J dropped 7 bases, with 8 bases sitting between them. This CDR3 region has 12 residues. Germline CDR1 reads MDHEN; CDR2 reads SYDVKM. Here the CDR3 reads CASSPPRGELFF. DNA for the CDR3: TGTGCCAGCAGTCCCCCCCGCGGGGAGCTGTTTTTT.

The chain combines TRBV30 with TRBJ2-1; either TRBD1 or TRBD2 may supply D (5 bases each). The CDR3 runs to 15 residues. V was trimmed by 5 bases and J by 4 bases, leaving 18 bases between them. Germline-derived CDR1 and CDR2 are GTSNPN and SVGIG (reference sequence). The CDR3, as DNA: TGTGCCTGGTGCGAGGGGTTGTCGGTTTACAATGAGCAGTTCTTC. Protein product: CAWCEGLSVYNEQFF.

The chain employs TRBV6-4 and TRBJ2-2, with 12 bases identical to TRBD2. Trimming cost V 6 bases and J 5 bases; bases outside gene matches: 10. The CDR3 runs 17 residues. CDR1 MRHNA and CDR2 SNTAGT come from the germline V gene. In nucleotides, the CDR3 is TGTGCCAGCAGCCGCACTAGCGGGAGGTCGGGGACCGGGGAGCTGTTTTTT. It yields the protein CASSRTSGRSGTGELFF.

The V gene is TRBV10-2, the J gene TRBJ2-4; D is possibly TRBD1 or TRBD2 (5 bases each). Germline-derived CDR1 and CDR2 are WSHSY and SAAADI. V was clipped by 6 bases and J by 2 bases, with 20 bases between them. This CDR3 has 17 amino acids. The CDR3 spells CASRRGSWDGTKNIQYF. CDR3 nucleotide sequence: TGCGCCAGCAGGAGGGGATCGTGGGACGGAACCAAAAACATTCAGTACTTC.

This chain joins TRBV7-1 and TRBJ1-5; D remains unclear. TRBV7-1 is filed as an ORF, its function uncertain. This CDR3 is built from 13 residues. Trimming pared 5 bases from V and 5 bases from J, leaving 10 bases between. CDR3 loop: CASSKRTDQPQHF. CDR3 bases: TGTGCCAGCAGCAAAAGGACCGATCAGCCCCAGCATTTT.

This chain links TRBV11-3 with TRBJ2-1, with 14 positions matching TRBD2. J lost 10 bases, V lost 1 base, and 3 bases had no gene match. The CDR3 loop spans 15 amino acids. The germline CDR1 and CDR2 sequences are SGHNT and YENEEA. The DNA of the CDR3 is TGTGCCAGCAGCTTAGGAGGACTAGCGGGGGGCGAGCAGTTCTTC. Amino acids: CASSLGGLAGGEQFF.

The CDR3 sequence is CAWAEGSYNEQFF. The CDR3 region has the DNA TGTGCCTGGGCTGAAGGGTCCTACAATGAGCAGTTCTTC. The chain carries TRBV30 and TRBJ2-1; D not certain. CDR1 and CDR2 from the germline V gene are GTSNPN and SVGIG (reference sequence). The V gene lost 5 bases and the J gene lost 1 base, with 9 bases spanning the gap. This CDR3 is built from 13 residues.

The gene calls are TRBV28 and TRBJ2-3, with TRBD1 matching 8 bases. CDR3 length: 15 amino acids. The V and J ends lost 6 bases and 4 bases, in that order; junction bases with no gene match: 9. Germline CDR1 and CDR2: MDHEN and SYDVKM. CDR3 loop: CASSNRDRSADTQYF. The CDR3 DNA follows: TGTGCCAGCAGCAACCGGGACAGGAGTGCAGATACGCAGTATTTT.

The V gene is TRBV18, the J gene TRBJ1-3; D is unresolved. The length of the CDR3 is 14 residues. CDR1 is KGHSH and CDR2 is LQKENI in the germline V gene. The ends were cut back, 5 bases at V and 0 bases at J, with 8 bases in the middle. The CDR3 region has the DNA TGTGCCAGCTCAGACGGGATCTCTGGAAACACCATATATTTT. Translating gives CASSDGISGNTIYF.

The CDR3 loop reads CATPKKQGVNRTDTQYF. The CDR3 nucleotides read TGCGCCACCCCTAAGAAACAGGGAGTGAATCGCACAGATACGCAGTATTTT. The chain employs TRBV10-1 and TRBJ2-3; a weak D match, TRBD1 (6 bases). CDR1 and CDR2 (germline): WNHNN, SYGVQD (reference sequence). The CDR3 length is 17 residues. Trimming took off 10 bases at V and 1 base at J, with 24 bases between the two ends.

The chain uses TRBV18 and TRBJ2-7; D unresolved. This CDR3 has 17 residues. CDR1 and CDR2 from the germline V gene are KGHSH and LQKENI. V lost 3 bases and J 0 bases, leaving 18 bases between the germline ends. The CDR3 protein is CASSPGRVLGSSYEQYF. CDR3 nucleotide sequence: TGTGCCAGCTCACCCGGACGAGTCTTAGGAAGCTCCTACGAGCAGTACTTC.

CDR3 sequence (DNA): TGTGCCAGCAGTCAGGGCTGGGGTGAAAAACTGTTTTTT. Amino acid sequence: CASSQGWGEKLFF. The chain uses TRBV7-1 and TRBJ1-4; TRBD1 is a possible D gene (5 bases). TRBV7-1 is annotated as an ORF whose role is uncertain. Trimming removed 6 bases from V and 7 bases from J, with 12 bases in between. The CDR3 sequence is 13 residues long.

The chain joins TRBV12-5 to TRBJ2-1, with TRBD2 matching over 9 bases. Germline CDR1 is LGHNT and CDR2 is FRNRAP. J gave up 3 bases and V 5 bases, and 8 bases lay outside the gene matches. The CDR3 runs to 16 residues. The CDR3 is CASGPRTSDNYNEQFF. In DNA form, the CDR3 reads TGTGCTAGTGGTCCACGGACTAGCGACAACTACAATGAGCAGTTCTTC.

This chain links TRBV19 with TRBJ2-3, with 8 bases fitting TRBD2. The germline V gene encodes CDR1 LNHDA and CDR2 SQIVND (reference sequence). This CDR3 has 16 amino acids. With 4 bases clipped from V and 4 bases from J, the junction kept 10 bases outside the gene matches. DNA of the CDR3: TGTGCCAGTAGTACCCCTGACGGGGGGGAGTCAGATACGCAGTATTTT. Its protein product is CASSTPDGGESDTQYF.

The chain has TRBV7-5 and TRBJ2-7. TRBV7-5 is labeled a pseudogene. The CDR3 has 15 residues. The CDR3 DNA follows: TGTGCCAGCAGCTTAGCGGGGGCTGGAACCTACGAGCAGTACTTC. Amino acid sequence: CASSLAGAGTYEQYF.

The chain has TRBV14 and TRBJ2-7, with D possibly being TRBD2 (6 bases). Germline V lookup: CDR1 SGHDN, CDR2 FVKESK. V dropped 1 base and J dropped 3 bases, with 16 bases sitting between them. CDR3 length: 16 residues. CDR3 in DNA: TGTGCCAGCAGCCAAGTTCGGGGGAAAAGGGACTACGAGCAGTACTTC. This sequence encodes CASSQVRGKRDYEQYF.

The rearrangement joins TRBV5-1 to TRBJ1-1; D is possibly TRBD1 (6 bases). V dropped 7 bases and J dropped 4 bases, with 17 bases sitting between them. Looked up from germline, CDR1 is SGHRS and CDR2 is YFSETQ. This CDR3 region has 14 residues. CDR3 protein: CASHTGGTGTEAFF. The CDR3 region has the DNA TGCGCCAGCCACACGGGGGGCACTGGCACTGAAGCTTTCTTT.

This chain uses TRBV29-1 with TRBJ1-5; maybe TRBD1 (6 bases). With 4 bases removed from V and 2 bases from J, the gap between germline ends came to 6 bases. Germline V gene sequence: CDR1 SQVTM, CDR2 ANQGSEA. The CDR3 covers 12 residues. CDR3 nucleotides: TGCAGCGTTGCAGGGGGCAATCAGCCCCAGCATTTT. Protein product: CSVAGGNQPQHF.

V gene TRBV7-6 combines with J gene TRBJ1-1, with TRBD1 identical over 7 bases. The CDR3 has 16 residues. V lost 4 bases to trimming and J lost 4 bases; unmatched junction nucleotides: 12. Germline V gene sequence: CDR1 SGHVS, CDR2 FNYEAQ. CDR3 amino acids: CASSSTTGLGFTEAFF. CDR3 nucleotides: TGTGCCAGCAGCTCCACGACAGGGTTAGGTTTCACTGAAGCTTTCTTT.

The J gene is TRBJ1-5, the V gene TRBV6-7, with a tentative D call TRBD1 (6 bases). TRBV6-7 has ORF status, its function being uncertain. The ends were cut back, 8 bases at V and 6 bases at J, with 14 bases in the middle. CDR3 length: 13 amino acids. The CDR3: CASQADSSQPQHF. CDR3 in DNA: TGTGCCAGCCAAGCGGACAGTTCTCAGCCCCAGCATTTT.

The rearrangement links TRBV11-3 to TRBJ1-2; 8 bases match TRBD1. The CDR3 runs 14 residues. V lost 3 bases and J lost 4; bases outside the gene matches: 4. Germline V CDR1 and CDR2: SGHNT, YENEEA. The CDR3 sequence is CASSFGQGAYGYTF. CDR3 coding DNA: TGTGCCAGCAGCTTTGGGCAGGGGGCCTATGGCTACACCTTC.